This TCR beta chain was sequenced in a study of blood T cell repertoires in COVID-19. The wider study: The samples span acute and convalescent COVID-19 from the United States, Italy and Spain.

Authors' data handling: It was from reference gene primer amplification that nucleated cell counts were estimated. TCRdb's copy holds only in-frame clones and misses some; the assay was immunoSEQ multiplex PCR. The V and J calls and clone size come from that table; D and trimming were worked out from the DNA. Of more than 200,000 clones in the sample, 88% were seen once. Germline V gives CDR1 SEHNR, CDR2 FQNEAQ (reference sequence). The CDR3 is 15 amino acids. Trimming at V came to 1 base and at J to 2 bases, leaving 2 bases not matched to a gene. V gene TRBV7-9 combines with J gene TRBJ1-2, with 9 bases that match TRBD1. Material: peripheral blood. This TCR derives from an older woman with acute or convalescent COVID-19. CDR3 protein: CASSLGGTGNYGYTF. The CDR3 coding sequence is TGTGCCAGCAGCTTAGGTGGGACAGGGAACTATGGCTACACCTTC.